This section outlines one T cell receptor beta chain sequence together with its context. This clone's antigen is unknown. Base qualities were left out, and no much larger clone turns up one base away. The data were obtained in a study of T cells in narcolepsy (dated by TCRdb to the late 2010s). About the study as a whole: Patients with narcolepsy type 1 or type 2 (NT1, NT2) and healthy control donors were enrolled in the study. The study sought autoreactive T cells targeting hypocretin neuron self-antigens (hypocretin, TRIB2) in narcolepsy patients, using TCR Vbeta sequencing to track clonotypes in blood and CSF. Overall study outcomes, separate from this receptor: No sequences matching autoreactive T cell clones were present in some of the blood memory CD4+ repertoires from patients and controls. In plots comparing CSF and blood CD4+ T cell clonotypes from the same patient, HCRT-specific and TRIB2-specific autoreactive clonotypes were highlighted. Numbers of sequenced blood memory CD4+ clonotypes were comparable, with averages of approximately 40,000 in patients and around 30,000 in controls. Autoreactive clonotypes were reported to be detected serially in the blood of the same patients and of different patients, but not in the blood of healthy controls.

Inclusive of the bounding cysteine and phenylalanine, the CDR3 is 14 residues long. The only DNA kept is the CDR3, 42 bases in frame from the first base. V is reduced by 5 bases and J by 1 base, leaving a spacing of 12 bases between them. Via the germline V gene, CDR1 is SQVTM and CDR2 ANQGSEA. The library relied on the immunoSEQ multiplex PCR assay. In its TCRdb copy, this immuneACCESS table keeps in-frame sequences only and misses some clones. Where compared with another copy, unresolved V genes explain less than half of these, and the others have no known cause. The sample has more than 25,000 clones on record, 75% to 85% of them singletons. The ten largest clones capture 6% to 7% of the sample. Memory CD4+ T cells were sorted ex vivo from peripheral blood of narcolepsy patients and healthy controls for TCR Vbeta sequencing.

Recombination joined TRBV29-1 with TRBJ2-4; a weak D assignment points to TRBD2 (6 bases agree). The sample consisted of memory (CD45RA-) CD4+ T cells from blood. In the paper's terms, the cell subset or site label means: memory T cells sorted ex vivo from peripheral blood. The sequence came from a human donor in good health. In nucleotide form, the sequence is TGCAGCGTTTTGGGGGGTGGGGCCAAAAACATTCAGTACTTC. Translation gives CSVLGGGAKNIQYF.